Below, 13 T cell receptor beta chains from the same sample are listed, as sequenced in a study of T cell changes during pregnancy in multiple sclerosis (dated by TCRdb to the late 2010s). The library was generated by the immunoSEQ multiplex PCR assay. TCRdb obtained this table from immuneACCESS and retained in-frame rearrangements with V and J assigned. These tables miss some clones; where compared with another copy, unresolved V genes account for less than half of the shortfall, and the remainder is unexplained. This sample is represented by about 38,000 clones; 88% of them were singletons. The top ten clones comprise approximately 6.8% of the sample. Sequenced here: CD8+ T cells from peripheral blood mononuclear cells, sampled in the third trimester of pregnancy. The receptors stem from a female donor with multiple sclerosis, enrolled in a pregnancy study.

The chain joins TRBV28 to TRBJ1-1, with D unclear. The V gene's germline CDR1 is MDHEN and CDR2 SYDVKM. This CDR3 is 12 amino acids long. V was pared by 5 bases and J by 7 bases, with 11 bases between. The CDR3 bases are TGTGCCAGCAGTCTGTCCGAGGGTGAAGCTTTCTTT. Encoded protein: CASSLSEGEAFF.

V is TRBV6-6 and J is TRBJ1-5; TRBD1 is a possible D gene (5 bases). Germline values: CDR1 MNHNY, CDR2 SVGAGI (reference sequence). The germline V and J ends were trimmed by 7 bases and 7 bases, with 14 bases remaining between them. This CDR3 has 13 residues. In DNA form, the CDR3 reads TGTGCCAGCACCCCCGGGGGAGGACAGCCCCAGCATTTT. It codes for CASTPGGGQPQHF.

The chain carries TRBV11-2 and TRBJ2-7, with D maybe TRBD2 (6 bases). The germline gives CDR1 SGHAT, CDR2 FQNNGV. The CDR3 runs 15 residues. The V gene lost 3 bases and the J gene lost 5 bases, with 17 bases spanning the gap. CDR3 in DNA: TGTGCCAGCAGCTTTCTGGCAGGGAGGTCGGACGAGCAGTACTTC. It encodes CASSFLAGRSDEQYF.

About this clone: At one of its ends the junction is not consistent with the germline gene, which may arise from a read error. The rearrangement links TRBV10-1 to TRBJ2-7; the D gene is possibly TRBD1 (6 bases). Germline CDR1 and CDR2: WNHNN and SYGVQD (reference sequence). CDR3 length equals 14 residues. The DNA of the CDR3 is TGCGCTAGCAGTGGGCCGGACAGCTCCTACGAGCAGTACTTC. Amino acids: CASSGPDSSYEQYF.

The chain couples TRBV19 to TRBJ2-7, with D possibly matching TRBD2 (5 bases). The V gene's germline CDR1 is LNHDA and CDR2 SQIVND (reference sequence). CDR3 length: 15 amino acids. The V end lost 3 bases, the J end lost 3 bases, and 15 bases lay between the germline ends. CDR3 DNA sequence: TGTGCCAGTAGTATCTTCGGGGTCGGTGGCTACGAGCAGTACTTC. This codes for CASSIFGVGGYEQYF.

V gene TRBV7-8 combines with J gene TRBJ2-1, with a possible D match to TRBD1 (6 bases). This CDR3 has 17 amino acids. Germline V gene data show CDR1 as SGHVS and CDR2 as FQNEAQ. V gave up 10 bases and J gave up 0 bases, with 22 bases separating them. The DNA for the CDR3 is TGTGCCACCCTTGGGGGCAGGCCGATTCGCTCCTACAATGAGCAGTTCTTC. Translation gives CATLGGRPIRSYNEQFF.

The rearrangement links TRBV27 to TRBJ2-7, with TRBD1 matching 7 bases. CDR1 MNHEY and CDR2 SMNVEV come from the germline V gene (reference sequence). The CDR3 extends over 14 amino acids. V gave up 2 bases and J gave up 5 bases; unmatched junction bases: 6. The CDR3 DNA sequence: TGTGCCAGCAGTTTACTCGGACAGGCGCACGAGCAGTACTTC. It is translated as CASSLLGQAHEQYF.

The chain combines TRBV27 with TRBJ2-5; TRBD2 matches at 10 bases. The CDR3 spans 17 residues. V shed 6 bases and J 2 bases; nucleotides not matched to a gene: 12. Germline lookup yields CDR1 MNHEY and CDR2 SMNVEV (reference sequence). For the CDR3, the DNA is TGTGCCAGCAGACCCCGTAGCGGGGGGAGAAATCAAGAGACCCAGTACTTC. Translation: CASRPRSGGRNQETQYF.

The CDR3 is CASRPTGTGLTYEQYF. The CDR3 DNA follows: TGTGCCAGCAGGCCAACCGGGACAGGGCTTACCTACGAGCAGTACTTC. The rearrangement joins TRBV27 to TRBJ2-7, with TRBD1 identical over 9 bases. Germline loops: CDR1 MNHEY, CDR2 SMNVEV (reference sequence). The CDR3 consists of 16 residues. Germline trimming cut 6 bases from V and 2 bases from J; bases unmatched to any gene: 11.

The chain employs TRBV19 and TRBJ1-1; a weak D match, TRBD1 (6 bases). The V gene lost 5 bases and the J gene lost 0 bases, with 13 bases spanning the gap. Germline CDR1 reads LNHDA; CDR2 reads SQIVND (reference sequence). CDR3 length: 15 amino acids. The CDR3 protein is CASSPGQGLNTEAFF. In DNA, the CDR3 is TGTGCCAGTAGTCCAGGGCAGGGGCTGAACACTGAAGCTTTCTTT.

The V call is TRBV11-2, the J call TRBJ1-4, with D hard to call. The V and J ends lost 5 bases and 7 bases respectively, with 20 bases between them. The CDR3 length is 16 residues. The germline gives CDR1 SGHAT, CDR2 FQNNGV. CDR3 sequence (DNA): TGTGCCAGCAGCCCCGGGAAGGATGTCCTTGGTGAAAAACTGTTTTTT. Protein: CASSPGKDVLGEKLFF.

This chain connects TRBV15 to TRBJ1-3, with D possibly TRBD1 on 6 matching bases. The CDR3 sequence is 15 residues long. The germline V gene encodes CDR1 LNHNV and CDR2 YYDKDF (reference sequence). V lost 5 bases, J lost 0 bases, and 11 bases lay in between. DNA of the CDR3: TGTGCCACCAGCGGCCCAGGGGACTCTGGAAACACCATATATTTT. Residues: CATSGPGDSGNTIYF.

The J gene is TRBJ1-1, the V gene TRBV28, with a possible D match to TRBD1 (5 bases). V was shortened by 3 bases and J by 1 base, with 9 bases between the two germline ends. This CDR3 has 14 amino acids. Germline CDR1 is MDHEN and CDR2 is SYDVKM. The DNA for the CDR3 is TGTGCCAGCAGTTTTGTGGGGCAGAACACTGAAGCTTTCTTT. Translating it yields CASSFVGQNTEAFF.